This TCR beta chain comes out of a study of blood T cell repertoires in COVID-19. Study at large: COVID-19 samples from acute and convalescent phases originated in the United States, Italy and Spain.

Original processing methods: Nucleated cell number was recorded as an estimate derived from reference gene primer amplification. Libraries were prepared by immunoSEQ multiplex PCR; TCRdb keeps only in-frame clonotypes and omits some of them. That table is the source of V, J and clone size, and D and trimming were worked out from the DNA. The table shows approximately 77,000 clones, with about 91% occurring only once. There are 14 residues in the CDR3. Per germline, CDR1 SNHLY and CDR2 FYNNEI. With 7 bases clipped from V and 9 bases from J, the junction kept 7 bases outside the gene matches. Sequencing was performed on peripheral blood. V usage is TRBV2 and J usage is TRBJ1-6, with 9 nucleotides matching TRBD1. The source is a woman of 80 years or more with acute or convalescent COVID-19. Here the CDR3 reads CASTSGQGFSPLHF. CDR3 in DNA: TGTGCCAGCACTTCGGGACAGGGCTTTTCACCCCTCCACTTT.